This TCR beta chain is from a study of human T cells and chemical hapten exposure. Study outcomes and limitations: Donors in the study had alopecia, meaning their immune response may differ from healthy people's.

Time point noted: patch test 2, 6 weeks after DPC sensitization. Described treatment: therapeutic diphenylcyclopropenone sensitization with weekly scalp DPC. MiXCR was run by TCRdb on the RACE reads, yielding one entry per CDR3 protein. The table shows under 450,000 distinct CDR3 sequences, with under 6.5% occurring only once. This clonotype was observed a few times. Its specificity is unknown. The CDR3 is 14 residues long. J lost 3 bases, V lost 11 bases, and 11 bases had no gene match. Germline V gene sequence: CDR1 ENHRY, CDR2 SYGVKD. This clonotype originated in a woman aged 18-29 years with alopecia areata. Some clones in this sample may be carry-over from other donors' samples. The rearrangement joins TRBV10-3 to TRBJ2-3; 7 bases align to TRBD1. The specimen comprised whole blood, sampled in connection with sensitization to the hapten diphenylcyclopropenone (DPC). The CDR3 is CASRDRVVTDTQYF. Written as DNA, the CDR3 is TGTGCCTCTCGAGACAGGGTGGTAACAGATACGCAGTATTTT.